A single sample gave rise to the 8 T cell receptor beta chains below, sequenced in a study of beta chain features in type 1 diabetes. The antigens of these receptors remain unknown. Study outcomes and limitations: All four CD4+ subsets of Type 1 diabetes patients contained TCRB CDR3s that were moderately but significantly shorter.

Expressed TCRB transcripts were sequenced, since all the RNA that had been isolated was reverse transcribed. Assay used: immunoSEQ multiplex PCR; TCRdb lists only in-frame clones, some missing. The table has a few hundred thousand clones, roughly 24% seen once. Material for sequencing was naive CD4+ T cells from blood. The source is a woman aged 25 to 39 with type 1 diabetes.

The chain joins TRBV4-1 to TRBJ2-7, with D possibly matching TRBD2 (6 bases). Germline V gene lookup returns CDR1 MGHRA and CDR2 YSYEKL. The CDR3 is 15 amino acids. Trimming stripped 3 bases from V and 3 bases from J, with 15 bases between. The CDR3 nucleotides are TGCGCCAGCAGCCAGGCCGGGACTGAGATCTACGAGCAGTACTTC. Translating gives CASSQAGTEIYEQYF.

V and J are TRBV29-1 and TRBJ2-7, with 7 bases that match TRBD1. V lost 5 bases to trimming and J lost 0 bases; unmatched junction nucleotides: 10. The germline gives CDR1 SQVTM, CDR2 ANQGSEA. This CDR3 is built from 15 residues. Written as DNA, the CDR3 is TGCAGCGTTATAGGTCGGGACAGTCTCTCCTACGAGCAGTACTTC. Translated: CSVIGRDSLSYEQYF.

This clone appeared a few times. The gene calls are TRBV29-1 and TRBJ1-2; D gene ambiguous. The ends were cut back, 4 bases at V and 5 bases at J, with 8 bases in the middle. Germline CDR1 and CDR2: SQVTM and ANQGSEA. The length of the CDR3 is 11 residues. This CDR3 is CSVVLGYGYTF. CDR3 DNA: TGCAGCGTTGTCCTAGGATATGGCTACACCTTC.

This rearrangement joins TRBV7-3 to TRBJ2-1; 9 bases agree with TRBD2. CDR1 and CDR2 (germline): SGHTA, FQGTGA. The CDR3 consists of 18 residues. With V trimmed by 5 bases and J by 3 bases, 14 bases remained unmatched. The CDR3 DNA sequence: TGTGCCAGCAGCCCGGGGCGGCTAGCGGGAAATTTCTACAATGAGCAGTTCTTC. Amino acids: CASSPGRLAGNFYNEQFF.

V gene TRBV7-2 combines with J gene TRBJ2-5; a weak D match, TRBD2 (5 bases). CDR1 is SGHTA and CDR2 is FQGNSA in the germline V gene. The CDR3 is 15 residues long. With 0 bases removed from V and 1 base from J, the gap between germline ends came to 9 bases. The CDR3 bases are TGTGCCAGCAGCTTAGCGGGAGCGTTCCAAGAGACCCAGTACTTC. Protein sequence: CASSLAGAFQETQYF.

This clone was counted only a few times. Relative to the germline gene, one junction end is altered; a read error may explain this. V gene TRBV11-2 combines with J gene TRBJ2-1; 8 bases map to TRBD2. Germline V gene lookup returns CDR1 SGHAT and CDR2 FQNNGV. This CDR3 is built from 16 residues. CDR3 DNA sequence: TGTGCCAGCAGCCCTTTATCTTTCCCGCCGCGGACTAGCAGGGTCTTC. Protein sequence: CASSPLSFPPRTSRVF.

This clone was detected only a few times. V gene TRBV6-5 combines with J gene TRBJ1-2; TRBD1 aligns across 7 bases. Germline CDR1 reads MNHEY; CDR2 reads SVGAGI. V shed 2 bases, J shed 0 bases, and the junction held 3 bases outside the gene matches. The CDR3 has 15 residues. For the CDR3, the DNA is TGTGCCAGCAGTTACGGGACAGCTCCTAACTATGGCTACACCTTC. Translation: CASSYGTAPNYGYTF.

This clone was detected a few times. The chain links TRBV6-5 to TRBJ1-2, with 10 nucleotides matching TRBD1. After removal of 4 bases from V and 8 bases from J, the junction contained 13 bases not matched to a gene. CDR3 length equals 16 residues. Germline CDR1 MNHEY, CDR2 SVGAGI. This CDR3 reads CASSLDRDRGLNGYTF. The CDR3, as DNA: TGTGCCAGCAGTTTGGACCGGGACAGGGGTTTGAACGGCTACACCTTC.